The following is a TCR beta chain sequence with its context. Its cognate antigen is unknown. Looked up from germline, CDR1 is LNHDA and CDR2 is SQIVND (reference sequence). Trimming took 3 bases from V and 1 from J, leaving 10 bases between them. The CDR3 spans 15 residues. This sample was taken from a study of shared clonotypes between healthy human individuals. Findings and limits, study-wide: Generally, naive subsets came out with larger estimated richness than memory subsets.

Sequenced by immunoSEQ multiplex PCR; TCRdb stores in-frame clones only, minus some. The sample consists of roughly 300,000 clones, less than 75% of them appearing once. The sequence came from a man aged 25 to 40 in good health. Material: memory CD4+ T cells sorted from blood. Subset here: CD45RA-negative fraction. This sequence joins TRBV19 and TRBJ2-1; TRBD2 might be the D (5 bases). For the CDR3, the DNA is TGTGCCAGTAGTATCCTGGACTCTTCCTACAATGAGCAGTTCTTC. As protein: CASSILDSSYNEQFF.